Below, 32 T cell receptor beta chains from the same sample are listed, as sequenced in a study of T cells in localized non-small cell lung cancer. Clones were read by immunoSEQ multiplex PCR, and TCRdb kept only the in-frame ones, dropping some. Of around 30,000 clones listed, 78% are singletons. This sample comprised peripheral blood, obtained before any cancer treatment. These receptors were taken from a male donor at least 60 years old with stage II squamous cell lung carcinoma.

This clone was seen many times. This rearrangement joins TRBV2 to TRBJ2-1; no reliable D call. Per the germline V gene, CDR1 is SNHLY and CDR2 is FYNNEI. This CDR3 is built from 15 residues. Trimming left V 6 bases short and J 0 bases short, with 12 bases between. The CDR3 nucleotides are TGTGCCAGCAGCAGCAGCTTACTCTCCTACAATGAGCAGTTCTTC. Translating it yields CASSSSLLSYNEQFF.

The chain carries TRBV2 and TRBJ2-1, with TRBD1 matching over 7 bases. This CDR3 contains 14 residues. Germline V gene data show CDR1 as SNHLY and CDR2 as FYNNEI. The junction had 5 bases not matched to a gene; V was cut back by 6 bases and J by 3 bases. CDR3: CASSDRVLYNEQFF. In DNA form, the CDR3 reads TGTGCCAGCAGCGACAGGGTCCTCTACAATGAGCAGTTCTTC.

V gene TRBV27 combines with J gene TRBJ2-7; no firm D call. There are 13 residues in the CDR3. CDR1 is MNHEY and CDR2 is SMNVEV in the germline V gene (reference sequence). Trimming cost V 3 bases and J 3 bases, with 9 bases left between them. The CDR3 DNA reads TGTGCCAGCAGTTTTGGACCGCACTACGAGCAGTACTTC. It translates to CASSFGPHYEQYF.

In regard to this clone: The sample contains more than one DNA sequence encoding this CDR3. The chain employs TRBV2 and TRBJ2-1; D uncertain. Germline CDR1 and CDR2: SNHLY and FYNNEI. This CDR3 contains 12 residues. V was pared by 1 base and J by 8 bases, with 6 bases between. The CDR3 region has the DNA TGTGCCAGCAGTGAAGGCTGGGATGAGCAGTTCTTC. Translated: CASSEGWDEQFF.

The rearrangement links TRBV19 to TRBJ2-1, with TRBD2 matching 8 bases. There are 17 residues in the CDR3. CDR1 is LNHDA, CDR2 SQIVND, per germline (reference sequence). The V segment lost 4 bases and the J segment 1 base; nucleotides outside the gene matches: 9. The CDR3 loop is CASSTTFSGSSYNEQFF. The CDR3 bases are TGTGCCAGTAGTACCACATTCAGCGGGAGTTCCTACAATGAGCAGTTCTTC.

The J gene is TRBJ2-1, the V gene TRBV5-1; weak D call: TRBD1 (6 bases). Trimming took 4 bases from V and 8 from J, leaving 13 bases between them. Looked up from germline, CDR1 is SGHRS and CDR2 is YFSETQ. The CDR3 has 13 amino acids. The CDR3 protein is CASSPTAGDEQFF. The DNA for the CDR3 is TGCGCCAGCAGCCCCACCGCAGGGGATGAGCAGTTCTTC. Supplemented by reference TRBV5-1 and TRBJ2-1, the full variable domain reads KAGVTQTPRYLIKTRGQQVTLSCSPISGHRSVSWYQQTPGQGLQFLFEYFSETQRNKGNFPGRFSGRQFSNSRSEMNVSTLELGDSALYLCASSPTAGDEQFFGPGTRLTVL.

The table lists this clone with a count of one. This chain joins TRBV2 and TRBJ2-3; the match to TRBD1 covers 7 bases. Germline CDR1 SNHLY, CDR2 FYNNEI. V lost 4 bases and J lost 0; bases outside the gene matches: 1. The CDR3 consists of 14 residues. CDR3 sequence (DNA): TGTGCCAGCAGTGTACAGGGGAGCACAGATACGCAGTATTTT. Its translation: CASSVQGSTDTQYF.

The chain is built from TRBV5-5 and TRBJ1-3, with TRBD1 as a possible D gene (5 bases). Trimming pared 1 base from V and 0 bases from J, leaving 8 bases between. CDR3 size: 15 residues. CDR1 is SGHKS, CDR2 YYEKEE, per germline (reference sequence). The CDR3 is CASSLRGPSGNTIYF. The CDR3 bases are TGTGCCAGCAGCTTGAGGGGCCCCTCTGGAAACACCATATATTTT.

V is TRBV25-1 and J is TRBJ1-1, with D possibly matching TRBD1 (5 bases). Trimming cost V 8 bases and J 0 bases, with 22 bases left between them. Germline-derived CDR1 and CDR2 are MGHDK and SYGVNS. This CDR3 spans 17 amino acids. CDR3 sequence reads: CASVGLLGAGLNTEAFF. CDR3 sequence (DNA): TGTGCCAGCGTGGGCCTGCTCGGGGCAGGACTGAACACTGAAGCTTTCTTT.

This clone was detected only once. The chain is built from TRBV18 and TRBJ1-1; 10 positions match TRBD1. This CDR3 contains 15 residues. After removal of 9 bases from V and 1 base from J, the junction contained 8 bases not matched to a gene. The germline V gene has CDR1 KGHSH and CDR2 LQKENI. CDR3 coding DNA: TGTGCCAGTTTCCGGGACAGGGGTTCGAACACTGAAGCTTTCTTT. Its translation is CASFRDRGSNTEAFF.

The CDR3, as DNA: TGTGCCAGCTCACCACAAGGGACAGGGGTGAACACTGAAGCTTTCTTT. Amino acids: CASSPQGTGVNTEAFF. The genes are TRBV18 and TRBJ1-1; TRBD1 agrees at 10 bases. Germline CDR1 KGHSH, CDR2 LQKENI. Losses at the gene ends were 1 base for V and 0 bases for J; bases not matched to a gene: 2. The CDR3 contains 16 residues. The full variable domain, rest sourced from reference TRBV18 and TRBJ1-1, is NAGVMQNPRHLVRRRGQEARLRCSPMKGHSHVYWYRQLPEEGLKFMVYLQKENIIDESGMPKERFSAEFPKEGPSILRIQQVVRGDSAAYFCASSPQGTGVNTEAFFGQGTRLTVV.

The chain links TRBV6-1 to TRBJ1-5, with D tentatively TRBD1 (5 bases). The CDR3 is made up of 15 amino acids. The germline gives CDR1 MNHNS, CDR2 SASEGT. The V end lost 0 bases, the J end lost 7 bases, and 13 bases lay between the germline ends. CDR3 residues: CASSEAWGGGQPQHF. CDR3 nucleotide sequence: TGTGCCAGCAGTGAAGCCTGGGGCGGGGGGCAGCCCCAGCATTTT.

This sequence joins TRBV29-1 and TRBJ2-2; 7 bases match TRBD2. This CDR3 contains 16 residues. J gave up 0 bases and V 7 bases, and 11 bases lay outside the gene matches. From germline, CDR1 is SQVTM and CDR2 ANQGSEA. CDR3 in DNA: TGCAGCGCCCGTGGGGCTAGCGGAGCGAACACCGGGGAGCTGTTTTTT. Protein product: CSARGASGANTGELFF.

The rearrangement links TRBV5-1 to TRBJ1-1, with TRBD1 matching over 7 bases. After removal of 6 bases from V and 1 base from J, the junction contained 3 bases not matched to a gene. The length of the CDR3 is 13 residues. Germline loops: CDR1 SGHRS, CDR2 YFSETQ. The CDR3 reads CASTRTGNTEAFF. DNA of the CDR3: TGCGCCAGCACCAGGACAGGGAACACTGAAGCTTTCTTT.

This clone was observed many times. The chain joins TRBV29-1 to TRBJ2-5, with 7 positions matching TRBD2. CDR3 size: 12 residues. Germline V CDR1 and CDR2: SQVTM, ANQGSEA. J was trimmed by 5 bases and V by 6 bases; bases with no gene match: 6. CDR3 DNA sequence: TGCAGCGTGGGGGAGGGATGGGAGACCCAGTACTTC. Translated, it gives CSVGEGWETQYF.

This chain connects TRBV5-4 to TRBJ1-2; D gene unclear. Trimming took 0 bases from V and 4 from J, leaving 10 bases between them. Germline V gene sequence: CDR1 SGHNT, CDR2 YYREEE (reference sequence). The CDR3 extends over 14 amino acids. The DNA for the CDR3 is TGTGCCAGCAGCTTGGAAGGCAGGAGCTATGGCTACACCTTC. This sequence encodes CASSLEGRSYGYTF. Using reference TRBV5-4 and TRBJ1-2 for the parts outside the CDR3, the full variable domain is ETGVTQSPTHLIKTRGQQVTLRCSSQSGHNTVSWYQQALGQGPQFIFQYYREEENGRGNFPPRFSGLQFPNYSSELNVNALELDDSALYLCASSLEGRSYGYTFGSGTRLTVV.

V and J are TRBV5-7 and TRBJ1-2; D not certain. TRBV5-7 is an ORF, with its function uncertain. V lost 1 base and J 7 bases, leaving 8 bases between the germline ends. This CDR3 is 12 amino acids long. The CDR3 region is CASSLTVLGYTF. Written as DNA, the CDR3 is TGTGCCAGCAGCTTGACAGTCCTTGGCTACACCTTC.

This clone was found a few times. DNA of the CDR3: TGCAGCGTTGTCTCCGTTTCTAACACTGAAGCTTTCTTT. Residues: CSVVSVSNTEAFF. This chain links TRBV29-1 with TRBJ1-1; D gene ambiguous. V gave up 4 bases and J gave up 2 bases, with 11 bases separating them. CDR3 length: 13 amino acids. CDR1 and CDR2 from the germline V gene are SQVTM and ANQGSEA.

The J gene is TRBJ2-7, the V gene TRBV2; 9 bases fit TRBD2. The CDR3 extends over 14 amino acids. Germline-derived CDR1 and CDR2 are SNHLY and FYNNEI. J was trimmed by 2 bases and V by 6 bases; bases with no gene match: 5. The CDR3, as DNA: TGTGCCAGCAGCGGGATAGCGGGAGCCTACGAGCAGTACTTC. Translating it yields CASSGIAGAYEQYF.

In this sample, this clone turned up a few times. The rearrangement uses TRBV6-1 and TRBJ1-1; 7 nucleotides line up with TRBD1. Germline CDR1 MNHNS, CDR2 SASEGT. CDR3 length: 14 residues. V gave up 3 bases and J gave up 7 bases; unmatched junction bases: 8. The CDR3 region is CASSERSRDSEAFF. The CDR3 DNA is TGTGCCAGCAGTGAGAGGTCCCGGGACAGTGAAGCTTTCTTT.

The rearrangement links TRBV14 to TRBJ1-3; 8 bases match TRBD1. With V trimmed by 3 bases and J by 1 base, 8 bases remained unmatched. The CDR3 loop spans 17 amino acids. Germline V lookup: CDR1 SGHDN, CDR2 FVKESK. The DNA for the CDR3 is TGTGCCAGCAGCCAGAGAACAGGGGGAAGATCTGGAAACACCATATATTTT. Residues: CASSQRTGGRSGNTIYF.

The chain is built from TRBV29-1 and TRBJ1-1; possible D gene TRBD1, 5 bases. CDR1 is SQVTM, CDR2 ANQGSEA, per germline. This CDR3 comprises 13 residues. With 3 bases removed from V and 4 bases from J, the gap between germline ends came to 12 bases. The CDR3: CSVETVQGTEAFF. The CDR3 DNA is TGCAGCGTTGAGACGGTGCAGGGCACTGAAGCTTTCTTT.

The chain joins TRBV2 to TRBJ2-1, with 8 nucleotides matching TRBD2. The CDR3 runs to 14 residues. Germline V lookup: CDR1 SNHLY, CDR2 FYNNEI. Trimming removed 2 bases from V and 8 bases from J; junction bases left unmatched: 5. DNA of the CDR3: TGTGCCAGCAGTGAATCCGGGAGGGGGGATGAGCAGTTCTTC. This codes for CASSESGRGDEQFF.

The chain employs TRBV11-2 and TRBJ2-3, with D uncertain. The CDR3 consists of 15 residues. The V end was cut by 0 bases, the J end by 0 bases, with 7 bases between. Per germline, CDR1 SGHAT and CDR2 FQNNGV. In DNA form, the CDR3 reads TGTGCCAGCAGCTTAGATAACCCTAGCACAGATACGCAGTATTTT. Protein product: CASSLDNPSTDTQYF. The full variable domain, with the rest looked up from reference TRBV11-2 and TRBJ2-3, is EAGVAQSPRYKIIEKRQSVAFWCNPISGHATLYWYQQILGQGPKLLIQFQNNGVVDDSQLPKDRFSAERLKGVDSTLKIQPAKLEDSAVYLCASSLDNPSTDTQYFGPGTRLTVL.

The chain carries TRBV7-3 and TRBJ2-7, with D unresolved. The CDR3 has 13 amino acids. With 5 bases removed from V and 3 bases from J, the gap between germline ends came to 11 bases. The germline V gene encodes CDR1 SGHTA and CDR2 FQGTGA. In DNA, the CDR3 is TGTGCCAGCAGCCCCCGGCCTCACTACGAGCAGTACTTC. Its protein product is CASSPRPHYEQYF.

CDR3 in amino acids: CASSPGTYGYTF. The CDR3 region has the DNA TGTGCCAGCAGTCCGGGGACCTATGGCTACACCTTC. The rearrangement links TRBV27 to TRBJ1-2; D is possibly TRBD1 (5 bases). Trimming took off 5 bases at V and 4 bases at J, with 8 bases between the two ends. This CDR3 region has 12 residues. CDR1 is MNHEY, CDR2 SMNVEV, per germline (reference sequence).

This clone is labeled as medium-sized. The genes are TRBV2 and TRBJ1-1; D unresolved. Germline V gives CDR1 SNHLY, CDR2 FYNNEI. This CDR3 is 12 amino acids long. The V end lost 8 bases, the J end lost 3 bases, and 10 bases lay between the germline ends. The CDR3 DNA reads TGTGCCAGCGGAGGCATGGACACTGAAGCTTTCTTT. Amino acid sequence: CASGGMDTEAFF.

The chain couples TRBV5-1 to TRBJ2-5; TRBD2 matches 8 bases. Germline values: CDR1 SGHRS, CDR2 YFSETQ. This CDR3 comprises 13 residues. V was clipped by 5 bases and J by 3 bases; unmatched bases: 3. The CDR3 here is CASRTSVEETQYF. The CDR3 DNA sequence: TGCGCCAGCAGGACTAGCGTGGAAGAGACCCAGTACTTC. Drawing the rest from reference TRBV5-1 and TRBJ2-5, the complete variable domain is KAGVTQTPRYLIKTRGQQVTLSCSPISGHRSVSWYQQTPGQGLQFLFEYFSETQRNKGNFPGRFSGRQFSNSRSEMNVSTLELGDSALYLCASRTSVEETQYFGPGTRLLVL.

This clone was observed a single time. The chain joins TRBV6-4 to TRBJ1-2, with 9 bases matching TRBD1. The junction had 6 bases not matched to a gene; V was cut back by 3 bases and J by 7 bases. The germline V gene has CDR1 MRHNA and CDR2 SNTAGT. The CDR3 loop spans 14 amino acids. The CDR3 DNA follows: TGTGCCAGCAGTGAGAGGACAGGGGTTTTTGGCTACACCTTC. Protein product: CASSERTGVFGYTF.

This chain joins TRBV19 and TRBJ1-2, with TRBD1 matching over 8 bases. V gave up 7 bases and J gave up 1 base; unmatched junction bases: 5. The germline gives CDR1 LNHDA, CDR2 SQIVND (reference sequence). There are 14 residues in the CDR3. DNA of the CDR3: TGTGCCAGTAATCCAGGGGGCTTTAACTATGGCTACACCTTC. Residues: CASNPGGFNYGYTF.

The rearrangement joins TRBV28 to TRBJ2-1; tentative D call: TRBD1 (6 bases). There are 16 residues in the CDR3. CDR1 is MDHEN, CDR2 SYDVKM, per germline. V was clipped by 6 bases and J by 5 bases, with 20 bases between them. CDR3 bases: TGTGCCAGCAGGGTAAGGGGGAGCGAAGGGAACAATGAGCAGTTCTTC. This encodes CASRVRGSEGNNEQFF. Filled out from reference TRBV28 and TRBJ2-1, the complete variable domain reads DVKVTQSSRYLVKRTGEKVFLECVQDMDHENMFWYRQDPGLGLRLIYFSYDVKMKEKGDIPEGYSVSREKKERFSLILESASTNQTSMYLCASRVRGSEGNNEQFFGPGTRLTVL.

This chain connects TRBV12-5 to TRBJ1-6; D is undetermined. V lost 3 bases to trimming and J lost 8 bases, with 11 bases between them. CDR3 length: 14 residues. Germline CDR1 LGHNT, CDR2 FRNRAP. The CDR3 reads CASGFGAPDSPLHF. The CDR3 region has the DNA TGTGCTAGTGGTTTTGGTGCTCCCGATTCACCCCTCCACTTT. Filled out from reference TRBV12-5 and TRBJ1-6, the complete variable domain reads DARVTQTPRHKVTEMGQEVTMRCQPILGHNTVFWYRQTMMQGLELLAYFRNRAPLDDSGMPKDRFSAEMPDATLATLKIQPSEPRDSAVYFCASGFGAPDSPLHFGNGTRLTVT.